The clone carrying this T cell receptor (beta chain) appeared once. The entry originates in a study of human T cells and chemical hapten exposure. About the research overall: For the roughly 26-week duration of the study, patients were given weekly doses of diphenylcyclopropenone on the scalp.

Time point indicated: patch test 1, 2 weeks after DPC sensitization. The sample's treatment: therapeutic diphenylcyclopropenone sensitization with weekly scalp DPC. It was from unfractionated whole blood that total RNA was extracted. Single cDNA molecules in the library carried unique molecular identifiers attached during preparation. TCRdb independently ran MiXCR on the RACE reads; one entry per CDR3 protein. The repertoire consists of around 190,000 distinct CDR3 sequences, with approximately 20% occurring once and the leading ten covering about 6.7%. The trim removed 6 bases at V and 7 bases at J, leaving 3 bases unmatched. CDR3 length: 12 amino acids. CDR1 and CDR2 (germline): MNHEY, SMNVEV (reference sequence).

This clonotype was obtained from a woman aged 45 to 65 with alopecia areata. Some clones in this sample may be carry-over from other donors' samples. Sequencing used whole blood, obtained in connection with sensitization to the hapten diphenylcyclopropenone (DPC). The chain links TRBV27 to TRBJ1-1, with 9 bases aligning to TRBD1. CDR3 coding DNA: TGTGCCAGCAGACAGGGGGCGGTTGAAGCTTTCTTT. Amino acids: CASRQGAVEAFF.